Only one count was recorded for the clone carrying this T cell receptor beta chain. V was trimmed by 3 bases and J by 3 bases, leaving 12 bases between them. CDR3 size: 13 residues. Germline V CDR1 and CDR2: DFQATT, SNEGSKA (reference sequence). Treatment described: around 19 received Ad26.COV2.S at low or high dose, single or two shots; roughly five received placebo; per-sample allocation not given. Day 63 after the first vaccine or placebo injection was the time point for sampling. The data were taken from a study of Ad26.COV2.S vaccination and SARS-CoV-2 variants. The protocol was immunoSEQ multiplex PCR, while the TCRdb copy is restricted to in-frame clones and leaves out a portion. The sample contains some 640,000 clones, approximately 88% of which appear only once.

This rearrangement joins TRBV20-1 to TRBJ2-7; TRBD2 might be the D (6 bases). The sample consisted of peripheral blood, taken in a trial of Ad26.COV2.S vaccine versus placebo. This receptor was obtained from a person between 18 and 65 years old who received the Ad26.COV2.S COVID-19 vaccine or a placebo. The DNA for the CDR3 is TGCAGTGCTAGTGGGACTCCTTACTACGAGCAGTACTTC. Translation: CSASGTPYYEQYF.